Following are 30 T cell receptor beta chains from one sample sequenced in a study of radiation and T cells in renal cell carcinoma. Profiling relied on immunoSEQ multiplex PCR, and the TCRdb table lists in-frame clones only, not all of them. The sample holds roughly 120,000 clones; over 75% are singletons and the top ten take around 2%. As for time point: blood 2 weeks post-SBRT. As to treatment: 15 Gy SBRT to primary tumor, nephrectomy 4 weeks later. Here the sequenced sample was blood, taken from a patient whose treatment included radiotherapy and nephrectomy. All receptors derive from a woman in her sixties or seventies with renal cell carcinoma.

The rearrangement links TRBV6-1 to TRBJ2-1; no reliable D call. Germline loops: CDR1 MNHNS, CDR2 SASEGT. V was clipped by 4 bases and J by 8 bases, with 6 bases between them. This CDR3 has 11 amino acids. The CDR3 loop reads CASSVLDEQFF. CDR3 sequence (DNA): TGTGCCAGCAGTGTTCTTGATGAGCAGTTCTTC.

This rearrangement joins TRBV5-4 to TRBJ2-1; TRBD1 matches 8 bases. CDR3 size: 14 residues. CDR1 and CDR2 (germline): SGHNT, YYREEE (reference sequence). J was trimmed by 8 bases and V by 6 bases; bases with no gene match: 10. CDR3 sequence: CASMVTRGPDEQFF. CDR3 DNA sequence: TGTGCCAGCATGGTTACCAGGGGGCCGGATGAGCAGTTCTTC. Variable domain in full (rest from reference TRBV5-4 and TRBJ2-1): ETGVTQSPTHLIKTRGQQVTLRCSSQSGHNTVSWYQQALGQGPQFIFQYYREEENGRGNFPPRFSGLQFPNYSSELNVNALELDDSALYLCASMVTRGPDEQFFGPGTRLTVL.

The chain couples TRBV5-1 to TRBJ1-2, with D hard to call. Germline V gene sequence: CDR1 SGHRS, CDR2 YFSETQ. Trimming shortened V by 1 base and J by 5 bases, and 15 bases separated the two germline ends. This CDR3 has 15 residues. The DNA for the CDR3 is TGCGCCAGCAGCTTGTCGGATGGGGTGTCTTATGGCTACACCTTC. Translated, it gives CASSLSDGVSYGYTF.

This clone was detected only a few times. The gene calls are TRBV19 and TRBJ2-1; 12 positions agree with TRBD2. Germline V CDR1 and CDR2: LNHDA, SQIVND (reference sequence). This CDR3 is built from 12 residues. The V gene end was trimmed by 6 bases and the J gene end by 9 bases; junction bases not matched to a gene: 0. The CDR3 DNA is TGTGCCAGTAGGGGACTAGCGGGTGAGCAGTTCTTC. Amino acids: CASRGLAGEQFF.

The gene calls are TRBV6-5 and TRBJ2-7; D gene uncertain. The CDR3 runs to 15 residues. CDR1 is MNHEY and CDR2 is SVGAGI in the germline V gene. V was pared by 0 bases and J by 5 bases, with 14 bases between. CDR3 coding DNA: TGTGCCAGCAGTTACTCGATGCTCCTAAAGAACGAGCAGTACTTC. Protein sequence: CASSYSMLLKNEQYF.

The CDR3 spells CASSLMAAGSFGTQYF. The DNA of the CDR3 is TGTGCCAGCAGCTTAATGGCGGCAGGGAGTTTTGGGACCCAGTACTTC. The chain links TRBV7-3 to TRBJ2-5; D could derive from TRBD1 or TRBD2 (5 bases each). Germline CDR1 is SGHTA and CDR2 is FQGTGA. V was cut by 1 base and J by 7 bases, with 19 bases left in between. This CDR3 has 16 amino acids.

The J gene is TRBJ1-1, the V gene TRBV28; TRBD1 might be the D (5 bases). CDR3 length: 13 amino acids. Trimming cost V 2 bases and J 6 bases, with 10 bases left between them. The germline V gene encodes CDR1 MDHEN and CDR2 SYDVKM. The DNA of the CDR3 is TGTGCCAGCAGTTTACCAGGGTTCCCTGAAGCTTTCTTT. The encoded protein is CASSLPGFPEAFF.

V gene TRBV19 combines with J gene TRBJ2-2, with TRBD2 as a possible D gene (6 bases). V lost 3 bases, J lost 1 base, and 9 bases lay in between. The CDR3 contains 15 residues. Per the germline V gene, CDR1 is LNHDA and CDR2 is SQIVND (reference sequence). CDR3 sequence reads: CASSILEGNTGELFF. CDR3 coding DNA: TGTGCCAGTAGTATCCTGGAGGGGAACACCGGGGAGCTGTTTTTT. Variable domain in full (rest from reference TRBV19 and TRBJ2-2): DGGITQSPKYLFRKEGQNVTLSCEQNLNHDAMYWYRQDPGQGLRLIYYSQIVNDFQKGDIAEGYSVSREKKESFPLTVTSAQKNPTAFYLCASSILEGNTGELFFGEGSRLTVL.

The chain combines TRBV7-2 with TRBJ1-5; no firm D call. Germline loops: CDR1 SGHTA, CDR2 FQGNSA. Trimming stripped 0 bases from V and 6 bases from J, with 6 bases between. The length of the CDR3 is 13 residues. CDR3: CASSLALFQPQHF. The CDR3 region has the DNA TGTGCCAGCAGCTTAGCGCTGTTTCAGCCCCAGCATTTT.

The V gene is TRBV15, the J gene TRBJ1-5; D not resolved. Trimming took off 9 bases at V and 0 bases at J, with 12 bases between the two ends. From germline, CDR1 is LNHNV and CDR2 YYDKDF (reference sequence). This CDR3 has 14 amino acids. CDR3 in amino acids: CATAAEYSNQPQHF. The CDR3, as DNA: TGTGCCACAGCGGCCGAATATAGCAATCAGCCCCAGCATTTT.

The chain recombines TRBV2 with TRBJ1-1, with a possible D match to TRBD1 (5 bases). The V gene lost 6 bases and the J gene lost 5 bases, with 13 bases spanning the gap. Germline V gives CDR1 SNHLY, CDR2 FYNNEI. The CDR3 covers 13 residues. CDR3 nucleotide sequence: TGTGCCAGCAGCTCTCTGAAGGGGACTGAAGCTTTCTTT. Residues: CASSSLKGTEAFF.

This clone was detected many times. The chain has TRBV19 and TRBJ1-5; D is undetermined. V lost 3 bases and J 0 bases, leaving 15 bases between the germline ends. The CDR3 runs 17 residues. CDR1 and CDR2 from the germline V gene are LNHDA and SQIVND (reference sequence). CDR3 in DNA: TGTGCCAGTAGTATTCTCCACGGTTACTATAGCAATCAGCCCCAGCATTTT. Protein sequence: CASSILHGYYSNQPQHF.

The chain recombines TRBV11-2 with TRBJ1-2, with 10 bases lining up with TRBD1. J lost 10 bases, V lost 3 bases, and 8 bases had no gene match. Looked up from germline, CDR1 is SGHAT and CDR2 is FQNNGV. The CDR3 runs to 14 residues. Here the CDR3 reads CASSFSGTGAVYTF. The CDR3 nucleotides are TGTGCCAGCAGCTTCTCCGGGACAGGGGCAGTCTACACCTTC.

J is TRBJ2-2 and V is TRBV14; D call uncertain. This CDR3 region has 15 residues. The germline V gene has CDR1 SGHDN and CDR2 FVKESK. Trimming removed 1 base from V and 8 bases from J, with 14 bases in between. CDR3 bases: TGTGCCAGCAGCCAAGGTTACGAATGGGGAGGGGAGCTGTTTTTT. It translates to CASSQGYEWGGELFF. The entire variable domain, with the rest obtained from reference TRBV14 and TRBJ2-2, is as follows: EAGVTQFPSHSVIEKGQTVTLRCDPISGHDNLYWYRRVMGKEIKFLLHFVKESKQDESGMPNNRFLAERTGGTYSTLKVQPAELEDSGVYFCASSQGYEWGGELFFGEGSRLTVL.

V and J are TRBV29-1 and TRBJ2-7; 7 nucleotides match TRBD1. There are 14 residues in the CDR3. Germline-derived CDR1 and CDR2 are SQVTM and ANQGSEA. V lost 8 bases to trimming and J lost 5 bases; unmatched junction nucleotides: 15. CDR3 in DNA: TGCAGCTCGAAAGGGGCACAGGGGATCGACGAGCAGTACTTC. This translates into CSSKGAQGIDEQYF.

The J gene is TRBJ1-6, the V gene TRBV19, with no clear D. The V end was cut by 3 bases, the J end by 3 bases, with 9 bases between. The CDR3 sequence is 15 residues long. The germline V gene encodes CDR1 LNHDA and CDR2 SQIVND (reference sequence). CDR3 nucleotides: TGTGCCAGTAGTATGAGACCTGGCTATAATTCACCCCTCCACTTT. This translates into CASSMRPGYNSPLHF.

V and J are TRBV28 and TRBJ2-7; D is possibly TRBD1 (6 bases). CDR1 is MDHEN, CDR2 SYDVKM, per germline. The CDR3 is 15 residues long. V was shortened by 3 bases and J by 2 bases, with 14 bases between the two germline ends. The CDR3, as DNA: TGTGCCAGCAGTTTTAGGGGGACAACCACCTACGAGCAGTACTTC. Its protein is CASSFRGTTTYEQYF.

This clone was recorded at least ten times. This sequence joins TRBV6-5 and TRBJ2-2, with 12 bases that match TRBD2. CDR1 and CDR2 from the germline V gene are MNHEY and SVGAGI. Unmatched junction bases numbered 4, after V lost 7 bases and J lost 4 bases. The CDR3 extends over 15 amino acids. The DNA of the CDR3 is TGTGCCAGCACGGCTAGCGGGGGGGTCACCGGGGAGCTGTTTTTT. Translating gives CASTASGGVTGELFF.

This clone was picked up a small number of times. The CDR3 is CASSSGQGHLNTEAFF. In DNA form, the CDR3 reads TGCGCCAGCAGCTCAGGACAGGGGCACTTGAACACTGAAGCTTTCTTT. The J gene is TRBJ1-1, the V gene TRBV5-1; 9 positions match TRBD1. CDR1 SGHRS and CDR2 YFSETQ come from the germline V gene. The CDR3 consists of 16 residues. The V and J ends lost 3 bases and 0 bases, in that order; junction bases with no gene match: 6. Filled out from reference TRBV5-1 and TRBJ1-1, the complete variable domain reads KAGVTQTPRYLIKTRGQQVTLSCSPISGHRSVSWYQQTPGQGLQFLFEYFSETQRNKGNFPGRFSGRQFSNSRSEMNVSTLELGDSALYLCASSSGQGHLNTEAFFGQGTRLTVV.

The chain carries TRBV5-1 and TRBJ2-2, with D possibly being TRBD1 or TRBD2 (5 bases each). The germline V gene has CDR1 SGHRS and CDR2 YFSETQ. The CDR3 spans 16 residues. V gave up 0 bases and J gave up 4 bases, with 13 bases separating them. CDR3 protein: CASSLAGPKSTGELFF. In DNA form, the CDR3 reads TGCGCCAGCAGCTTGGCGGGACCTAAGAGCACCGGGGAGCTGTTTTTT.

The rearrangement links TRBV14 to TRBJ2-3; possible D gene TRBD2, 5 bases. The CDR3 has 15 residues. Germline CDR1 SGHDN, CDR2 FVKESK. The V end was cut by 5 bases, the J end by 3 bases, with 15 bases between. This CDR3 reads CASSLSGVRTDTQYF. The CDR3 bases are TGTGCCAGCAGCTTATCCGGGGTTAGGACAGATACGCAGTATTTT.

V is TRBV29-1 and J is TRBJ2-5; either TRBD1 or TRBD2 may supply D (5 bases each). Trimming shortened V by 6 bases and J by 9 bases, and 17 bases separated the two germline ends. This CDR3 is built from 12 residues. The germline V gene encodes CDR1 SQVTM and CDR2 ANQGSEA. The CDR3 DNA is TGCAGCGTGCCCGGGACCCGGGCGGCCCAGTACTTC. This gives the protein CSVPGTRAAQYF. Complete variable domain (other parts from reference TRBV29-1 and TRBJ2-5): SAVISQKPSRDICQRGTSLTIQCQVDSQVTMMFWYRQQPGQSLTLIATANQGSEATYESGFVIDKFPISRPNLTFSTLTVSNMSPEDSSIYLCSVPGTRAAQYFGPGTRLLVL.

The V and J genes are TRBV6-6 and TRBJ1-4; 7 bases line up with TRBD1. CDR1 and CDR2 (germline): MNHNY, SVGAGI (reference sequence). The CDR3 is 15 residues long. V shed 2 bases and J 7 bases; nucleotides not matched to a gene: 7. CDR3 protein: CASSYRGRGGEKLFF. The CDR3 nucleotides read TGTGCCAGCAGTTACAGGGGGCGGGGAGGTGAAAAACTGTTTTTT.

This clone was seen a handful of times. This rearrangement joins TRBV5-1 to TRBJ1-1; D not certain. Germline CDR1 SGHRS, CDR2 YFSETQ. With 0 bases removed from V and 1 base from J, the gap between germline ends came to 13 bases. The CDR3 runs 16 residues. The CDR3 coding sequence is TGCGCCAGCAGCTTGGTGGAGCGCGGCCCGAACACTGAAGCTTTCTTT. Its protein product is CASSLVERGPNTEAFF.

The chain couples TRBV5-6 to TRBJ1-1, with no clear D. V dropped 5 bases and J dropped 0 bases, with 20 bases sitting between them. The CDR3 extends over 17 amino acids. The germline V gene encodes CDR1 SGHDT and CDR2 YYEEEE. For the CDR3, the DNA is TGTGCCAGCAGTTGGATTAGGCAGTCCGGATTGAACACTGAAGCTTTCTTT. This encodes CASSWIRQSGLNTEAFF.

The chain carries TRBV5-3 and TRBJ1-2; 7 nucleotides match TRBD1. TRBV5-3 has ORF status, its function being uncertain. CDR3 size: 17 residues. V was pared by 0 bases and J by 5 bases, with 13 bases of the junction left unmatched. CDR3 loop: CARSLVSVRQGFYGYTF. CDR3 nucleotide sequence: TGTGCCAGAAGCTTGGTATCGGTCCGACAGGGATTTTATGGCTACACCTTC.

The chain uses TRBV7-9 and TRBJ2-2, with 8 positions matching TRBD1. Germline values: CDR1 SEHNR, CDR2 FQNEAQ (reference sequence). This CDR3 spans 16 amino acids. With V trimmed by 5 bases and J by 3 bases, 8 bases remained unmatched. The DNA for the CDR3 is TGTGCCAGCAGCCCCAAGGACAGGGCCGACACCGGGGAGCTGTTTTTT. It specifies CASSPKDRADTGELFF.

Details on this clone: This same CDR3 is encoded by further DNA sequences in the sample. The V call is TRBV20-1, the J call TRBJ1-2; no clear D. Trimming stripped 2 bases from V and 4 bases from J, with 2 bases between. The length of the CDR3 is 10 residues. Germline assignment: CDR1 DFQATT and CDR2 SNEGSKA (reference sequence). The CDR3, as DNA: TGCAGTGCTAGAAGCTATGGCTACACCTTC. It translates to CSARSYGYTF.

The V and J genes are TRBV19 and TRBJ1-6, with D perhaps matching TRBD1 (6 bases). The CDR3 has 15 amino acids. CDR1 LNHDA and CDR2 SQIVND come from the germline V gene (reference sequence). Trimming removed 6 bases at V and 8 bases at J, with 17 bases between. The CDR3 loop is CASRPTGLRHSPLHF. CDR3 nucleotides: TGTGCCAGTAGGCCCACAGGGTTGAGGCATTCACCCCTCCACTTT.

The chain has TRBV5-1 and TRBJ2-4; the match to TRBD1 covers 8 bases. In germline, CDR1 is SGHRS, CDR2 YFSETQ. This CDR3 has 16 amino acids. V gave up 5 bases and J gave up 0 bases; unmatched junction bases: 7. This CDR3 reads CASRLTGGLAKNIQYF. In nucleotides, the CDR3 is TGCGCCAGCAGGCTTACAGGGGGTCTAGCCAAAAACATTCAGTACTTC.